This is a list of T cell receptor beta chains from one sample in a study of blood T cells in healthy people across ages. One entry per CDR3 protein results from TCRdb running MiXCR on the 5' RACE reads. Of fewer than 900,000 distinct CDR3 sequences listed, 35% to 40% are singletons. Material: blood. The receptors were sampled from a man aged 18 to 29 in good health. Both conserved end residues are part of each CDR3. The D gene is left open where the match is weak. Only some rows state a clone size, as once, few, many or a class for expanded clones.

v_call	j_call	d_call	clone_size	cdr3_aa	cdr3_nt
TRBV5-1	TRBJ2-1	TRBD2	many	CASSPRTSPIDEQFF	TGCGCCAGCAGCCCACGGACTAGCCCTATCGATGAGCAGTTCTTC
TRBV29-1	TRBJ1-4	TRBD1	NA	CSLGPGTVNEKLFF	TGCAGCCTTGGGCCCGGGACAGTAAATGAAAAACTGTTTTTT
TRBV25-1	TRBJ2-1	NA	NA	CASSEGGAWEQFF	TGTGCCAGCAGTGAGGGGGGGGCCTGGGAGCAGTTCTTC
TRBV5-1	TRBJ2-3	TRBD2	many	CASSWGLAVSTDTQYF	TGCGCCAGCAGCTGGGGACTAGCGGTCTCCACAGATACGCAGTATTTT
TRBV20-1	TRBJ2-1	TRBD1	few	CRAGQGDNEQFF	TGCAGGGCCGGACAGGGGGACAATGAGCAGTTCTTC
TRBV5-1	TRBJ2-1	NA	NA	CASSPAGRSIEQFF	TGCGCCAGCAGCCCCGCCGGGCGCTCGATTGAGCAGTTCTTC
TRBV5-1	TRBJ1-1	NA	NA	CASSLAWAKNTEAFF	TGCGCCAGCAGCTTGGCCTGGGCGAAGAACACTGAAGCTTTCTTT
TRBV7-2	TRBJ1-1	NA	NA	CASSLVGRGEAFF	TGTGCCAGCAGCTTAGTAGGCAGGGGAGAAGCTTTCTTT
TRBV5-1	TRBJ1-1	NA	NA	CASSLAGQWGAFF	TGCGCCAGCAGCTTGGCCGGACAGTGGGGGGCTTTCTTT
TRBV3-1	TRBJ1-2	NA	NA	CASSWMGGYTF	TGTGCCAGCAGCTGGATGGGGGGCTACACCTTC
TRBV20-1	TRBJ2-5	TRBD1	few	CSATTQTGMEETQYF	TGCAGTGCTACCACCCAGACAGGGATGGAAGAGACCCAGTACTTC
TRBV10-3	TRBJ2-2	NA	NA	CAISGGQGGTGELFF	TGTGCCATCAGTGGTGGTCAGGGTGGAACCGGGGAGCTGTTTTTT
TRBV6-1	TRBJ1-5	TRBD1	NA	CASSDAVDRGYNQPQHF	TGTGCCAGCAGTGACGCAGTGGACAGGGGGTATAATCAGCCCCAGCATTTT
TRBV4-2	TRBJ2-7	TRBD2	NA	CASSQGSGGPSSYNEQYF	TGTGCCAGCAGCCAGGGTAGCGGGGGGCCGAGCTCCTACAATGAGCAGTACTTC
TRBV5-4	TRBJ1-2	NA	NA	CASSVDRRSTYGYTF	TGTGCCAGCAGCGTGGATCGACGGAGTACCTATGGCTACACCTTC
TRBV28	TRBJ1-4	NA	few	CASSSGVYEKLFF	TGTGCCAGCAGTTCGGGGGTTTACGAAAAACTGTTTTTT
TRBV29-1	TRBJ2-3	NA	many	CSVGPPNRAASDTQYF	TGCAGCGTTGGCCCCCCGAATAGAGCCGCTTCAGATACGCAGTATTTT
TRBV5-1	TRBJ1-1	NA	few	CASSGTVNTEAFF	TGCGCCAGCAGCGGAACAGTTAACACTGAAGCTTTCTTT
TRBV30	TRBJ1-1	NA	few	CAWNSGRGDTEAFF	TGTGCCTGGAATTCGGGTAGAGGGGACACTGAAGCTTTCTTT
TRBV6-2/TRBV6-3	TRBJ1-2	NA	few	CASSLDSRYGYTF	TGTGCCAGCAGCCTCGACAGCCGCTATGGCTACACCTTC
TRBV12-3/TRBV12-4	TRBJ2-1	TRBD1	few	CASSLEVGQSRYNEQFF	TGTGCCAGCAGTTTGGAGGTGGGACAGAGCAGGTACAATGAGCAGTTCTTC
TRBV14	TRBJ2-6	NA	NA	CASSQSGPQIGSGANVLTF	TGTGCCAGCAGCCAATCAGGTCCCCAGATAGGCTCTGGGGCCAACGTCCTGACTTTC
TRBV12-3/TRBV12-4	TRBJ2-2	NA	NA	CASSPLEGRGGELFF	TGTGCCAGCAGTCCCCTCGAGGGCCGGGGCGGGGAGCTGTTTTTT
TRBV12-3/TRBV12-4	TRBJ2-1	NA	many	CASSFAGSSYNEQFF	TGTGCCAGCAGTTTTGCCGGGAGCTCCTACAATGAGCAGTTCTTC
TRBV20-1	TRBJ1-3	NA	NA	CSASASGGNTIYF	TGCAGTGCTAGTGCATCGGGGGGAAACACCATATATTTT
TRBV24-1	TRBJ2-3	TRBD2	NA	CATSVPSGGTDTQYF	TGTGCCACCAGTGTTCCTAGCGGGGGGACAGATACGCAGTATTTT
TRBV20-1	TRBJ1-1	TRBD1	few	CSARSGTGGAFF	TGCAGTGCTAGATCCGGGACAGGGGGAGCTTTCTTT
TRBV12-3/TRBV12-4	TRBJ2-3	NA	NA	CASSSAGTRSDTQYF	TGTGCCAGCAGTTCCGCCGGGACGAGATCTGATACGCAGTATTTT
TRBV4-3	TRBJ2-3	NA	many	CASSQGNLGNINTDTQYF	TGCGCCAGCAGCCAAGGCAATCTAGGCAATATTAACACAGATACGCAGTATTTT
TRBV3-1	TRBJ2-3	TRBD2	few	CASSPFRGGSADTQYF	TGTGCCAGCAGCCCCTTTCGGGGGGGCTCCGCAGATACGCAGTATTTT
TRBV12-3/TRBV12-4	TRBJ2-5	NA	few	CASSFRTVQETQYF	TGTGCCAGCAGTTTTAGGACAGTACAAGAGACCCAGTACTTC
TRBV28	TRBJ2-1	TRBD1	NA	CASTGGTDNEQFF	TGTGCCAGCACCGGTGGGACAGACAATGAGCAGTTCTTC
TRBV4-2	TRBJ1-6	NA	few	CASSQVPPRGDSPLHF	TGTGCCAGCAGCCAAGTTCCGCCCAGGGGTGATTCACCCCTCCACTTT
TRBV12-3/TRBV12-4	TRBJ1-5	NA	NA	CASSSDGGLNQPQHF	TGTGCCAGCAGTTCTGACGGGGGCCTGAATCAGCCCCAGCATTTT
TRBV20-1	TRBJ1-1	NA	few	CSASDGTLEAFF	TGCAGTGCTAGCGACGGGACACTTGAAGCTTTCTTT
TRBV5-4	TRBJ1-1	TRBD1	NA	CASGLQGGTEAFF	TGTGCCAGCGGCCTACAGGGGGGCACTGAAGCTTTCTTT
TRBV3-1	TRBJ2-3	TRBD1	few	CASSQGAGTGADTQYF	TGTGCCAGCAGCCAAGGGGCCGGGACAGGAGCAGATACGCAGTATTTT
TRBV12-3/TRBV12-4	TRBJ1-5	NA	many	CASSWVGQPQHF	TGTGCCAGCAGTTGGGTCGGACAGCCCCAGCATTTT
TRBV5-4	TRBJ1-6	NA	NA	CASSPTLGNSPLHF	TGTGCCAGCAGCCCCACCCTAGGTAATTCACCCCTCCACTTT
TRBV7-2	TRBJ1-2	NA	NA	CASSPRMTDYGYTF	TGTGCCAGCAGCCCACGGATGACCGACTATGGCTACACCTTC
TRBV7-8	TRBJ2-5	NA	once	CASSFSRFAETQYF	TGTGCCAGCAGCTTTTCGCGTTTTGCGGAGACCCAGTACTTC